The sequence of this T cell receptor beta chain was determined in a study of human T cells and chemical hapten exposure. Time point of the sample: patch test 2, 6 weeks after DPC sensitization. Treatment given: therapeutic diphenylcyclopropenone sensitization with weekly scalp DPC. TCRdb re-called the RACE reads through MiXCR, storing one row per CDR3 protein. The repertoire includes 80,000 to 100,000 distinct CDR3 sequences, about 10% of them detected once, and 4.5% to 5% sits in the top ten. The starting material was whole blood, obtained in connection with sensitization to the hapten diphenylcyclopropenone (DPC). This TCR was recovered from a woman between 45 and 65 years old with alopecia areata. Some clones in this sample may be carry-over from other donors' samples.

CDR3 protein: CASYFKAEAFF. The CDR3, as DNA: TGTGCCAGCTACTTCAAGGCTGAAGCTTTCTTT. The chain has TRBV6-5 and TRBJ1-1; D gene unclear. Deletions cut 8 bases from V and 6 bases from J, with 10 bases between. The CDR3 is 11 residues long. CDR1 is MNHEY and CDR2 is SVGAGI in the germline V gene.